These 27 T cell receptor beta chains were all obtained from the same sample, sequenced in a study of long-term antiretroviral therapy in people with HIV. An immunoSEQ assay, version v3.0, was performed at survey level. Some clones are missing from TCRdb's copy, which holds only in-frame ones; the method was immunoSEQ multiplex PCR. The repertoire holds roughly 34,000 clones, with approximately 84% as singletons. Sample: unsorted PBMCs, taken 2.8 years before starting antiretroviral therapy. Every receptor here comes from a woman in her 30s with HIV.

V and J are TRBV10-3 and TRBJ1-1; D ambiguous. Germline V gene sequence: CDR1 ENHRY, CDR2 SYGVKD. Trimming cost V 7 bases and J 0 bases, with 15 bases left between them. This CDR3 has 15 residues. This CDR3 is CAINRGGDLNTEAFF. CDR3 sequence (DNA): TGTGCCATCAATCGAGGTGGGGATTTGAACACTGAAGCTTTCTTT.

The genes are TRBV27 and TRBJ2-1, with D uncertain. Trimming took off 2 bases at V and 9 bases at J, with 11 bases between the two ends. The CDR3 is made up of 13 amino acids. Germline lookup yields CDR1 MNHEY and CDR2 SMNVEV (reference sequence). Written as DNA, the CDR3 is TGTGCCAGCAGTTTAAACCCGGCTATTGAGCAGTTCTTC. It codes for CASSLNPAIEQFF.

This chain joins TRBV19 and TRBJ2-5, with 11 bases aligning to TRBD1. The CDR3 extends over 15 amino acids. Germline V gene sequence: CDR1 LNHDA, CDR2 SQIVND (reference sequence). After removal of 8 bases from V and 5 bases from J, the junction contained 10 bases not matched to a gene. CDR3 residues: CASGEDRGRWETQYF. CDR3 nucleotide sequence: TGTGCCAGTGGGGAGGACAGGGGGCGATGGGAGACCCAGTACTTC.

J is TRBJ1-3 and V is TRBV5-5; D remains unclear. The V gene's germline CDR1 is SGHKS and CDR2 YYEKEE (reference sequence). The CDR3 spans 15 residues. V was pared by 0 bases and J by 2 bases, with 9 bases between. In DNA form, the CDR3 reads TGTGCCAGCAGCTTGGCCGCCACCGCTGGAAACACCATATATTTT. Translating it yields CASSLAATAGNTIYF.

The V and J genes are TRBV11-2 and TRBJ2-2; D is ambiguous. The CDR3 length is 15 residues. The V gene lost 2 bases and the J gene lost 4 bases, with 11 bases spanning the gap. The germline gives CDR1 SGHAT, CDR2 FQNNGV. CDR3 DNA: TGTGCCAGCAGCTTACCCGCGATGGGCACCGGGGAGCTGTTTTTT. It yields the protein CASSLPAMGTGELFF.

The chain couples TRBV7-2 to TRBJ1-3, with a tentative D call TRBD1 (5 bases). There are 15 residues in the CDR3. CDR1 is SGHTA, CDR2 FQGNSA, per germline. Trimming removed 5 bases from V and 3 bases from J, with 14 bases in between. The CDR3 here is CASSPAGGGGNTIYF. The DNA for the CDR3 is TGTGCCAGCAGCCCTGCGGGGGGAGGTGGAAACACCATATATTTT.

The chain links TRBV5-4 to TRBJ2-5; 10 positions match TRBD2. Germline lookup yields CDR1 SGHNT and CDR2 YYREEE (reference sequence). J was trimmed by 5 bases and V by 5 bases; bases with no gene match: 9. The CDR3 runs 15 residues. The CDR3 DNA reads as TGTGCCAGCAGTTTAATAGCGGGGGGTGCCGAGACCCAGTACTTC. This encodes CASSLIAGGAETQYF.

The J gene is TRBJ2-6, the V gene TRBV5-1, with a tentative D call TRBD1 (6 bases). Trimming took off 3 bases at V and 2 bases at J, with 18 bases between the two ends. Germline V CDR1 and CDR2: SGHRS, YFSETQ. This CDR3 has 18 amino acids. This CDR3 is CASSSRQGRIAGANVLTF. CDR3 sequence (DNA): TGCGCCAGCAGCTCAAGGCAGGGGCGAATTGCTGGGGCCAACGTCCTGACTTTC.

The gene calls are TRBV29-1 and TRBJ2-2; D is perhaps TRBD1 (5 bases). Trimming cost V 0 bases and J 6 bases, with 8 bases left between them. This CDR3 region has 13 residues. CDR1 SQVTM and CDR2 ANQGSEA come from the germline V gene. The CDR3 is CSVEDRRAGELFF. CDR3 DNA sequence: TGCAGCGTTGAAGACCGCAGGGCCGGGGAGCTGTTTTTT.

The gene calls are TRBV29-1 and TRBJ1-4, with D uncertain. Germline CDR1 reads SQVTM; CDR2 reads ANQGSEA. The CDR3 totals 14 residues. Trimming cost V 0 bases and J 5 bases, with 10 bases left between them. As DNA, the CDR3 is TGCAGCGTTGAAGATCCCAGTTTCAATGAAAAACTGTTTTTT. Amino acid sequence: CSVEDPSFNEKLFF.

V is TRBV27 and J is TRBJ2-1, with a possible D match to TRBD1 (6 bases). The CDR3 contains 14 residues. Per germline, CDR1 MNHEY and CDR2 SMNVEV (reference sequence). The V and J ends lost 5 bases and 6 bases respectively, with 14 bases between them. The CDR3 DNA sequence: TGTGCCAGCAGTCAAGGAACAGGGAGCAATGAGCAGTTCTTC. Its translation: CASSQGTGSNEQFF.

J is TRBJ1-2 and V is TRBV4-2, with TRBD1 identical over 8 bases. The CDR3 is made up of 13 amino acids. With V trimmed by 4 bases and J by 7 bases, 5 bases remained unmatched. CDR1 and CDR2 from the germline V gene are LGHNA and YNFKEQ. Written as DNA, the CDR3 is TGTGCCAGCAGCCGCCGGGACAGGTTTGGCTACACCTTC. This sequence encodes CASSRRDRFGYTF.

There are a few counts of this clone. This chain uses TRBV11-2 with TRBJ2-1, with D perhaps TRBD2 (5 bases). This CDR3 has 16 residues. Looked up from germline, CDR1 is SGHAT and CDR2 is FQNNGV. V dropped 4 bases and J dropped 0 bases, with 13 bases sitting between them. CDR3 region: CASSYPGLSSYNEQFF. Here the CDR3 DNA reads TGTGCCAGCAGCTACCCAGGACTCAGCTCCTACAATGAGCAGTTCTTC.

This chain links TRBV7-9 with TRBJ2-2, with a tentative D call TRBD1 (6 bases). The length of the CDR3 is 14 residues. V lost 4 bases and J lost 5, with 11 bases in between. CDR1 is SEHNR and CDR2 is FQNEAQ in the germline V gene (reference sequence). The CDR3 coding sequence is TGTGCCAGCAGCTCGATGAGGGGGACCGGGGAGCTGTTTTTT. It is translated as CASSSMRGTGELFF.

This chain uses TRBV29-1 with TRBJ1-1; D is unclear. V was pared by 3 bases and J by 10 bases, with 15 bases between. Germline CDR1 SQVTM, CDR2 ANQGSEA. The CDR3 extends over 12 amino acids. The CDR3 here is CSVDLAHGRAFF. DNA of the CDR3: TGCAGCGTTGATTTGGCCCACGGTAGAGCTTTCTTT.

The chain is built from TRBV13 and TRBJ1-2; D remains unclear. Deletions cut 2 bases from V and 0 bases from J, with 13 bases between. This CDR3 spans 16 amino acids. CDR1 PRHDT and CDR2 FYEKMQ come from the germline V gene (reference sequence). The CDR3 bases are TGTGCCAGCAGCTTATGGGCAGGCCAAGCTAACTATGGCTACACCTTC. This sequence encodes CASSLWAGQANYGYTF.

The CDR3 here is CASSLASGGTDTQYF. DNA for the CDR3: TGTGCCAGCAGCTTAGCGAGTGGGGGCACAGATACGCAGTATTTT. The rearrangement links TRBV7-2 to TRBJ2-3, with no clear D. The CDR3 has 15 amino acids. Germline loops: CDR1 SGHTA, CDR2 FQGNSA. Trimming removed 0 bases at V and 1 base at J, with 8 bases between. The variable domain in full, completed from reference TRBV7-2 and TRBJ2-3, reads GAGVSQSPSNKVTEKGKDVELRCDPISGHTALYWYRQSLGQGLEFLIYFQGNSAPDKSGLPSDRFSAERTGGSVSTLTIQRTQQEDSAVYLCASSLASGGTDTQYFGPGTRLTVL.

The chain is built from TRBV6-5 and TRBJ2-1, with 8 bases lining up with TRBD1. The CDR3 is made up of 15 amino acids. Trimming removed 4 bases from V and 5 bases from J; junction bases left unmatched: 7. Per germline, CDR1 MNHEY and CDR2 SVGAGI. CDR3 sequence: CASSLQGDVDNEQFF. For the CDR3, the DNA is TGTGCCAGCAGTTTACAGGGGGACGTGGACAATGAGCAGTTCTTC.

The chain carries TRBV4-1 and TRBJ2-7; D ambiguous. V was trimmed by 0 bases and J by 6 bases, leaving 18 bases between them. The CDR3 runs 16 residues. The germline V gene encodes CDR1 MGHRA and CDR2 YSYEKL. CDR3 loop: CASSQDRGPPTAEQYV. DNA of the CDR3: TGCGCCAGCAGCCAAGATCGAGGACCTCCAACCGCCGAGCAGTACGTC.

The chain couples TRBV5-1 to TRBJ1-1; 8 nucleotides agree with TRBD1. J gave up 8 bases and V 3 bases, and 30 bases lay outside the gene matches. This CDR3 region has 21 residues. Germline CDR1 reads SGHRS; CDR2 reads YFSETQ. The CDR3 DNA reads TGCGCCAGCAGCTCTTTAAGAAAACAGGGGGGTAGCTTGGAGGCGGCGATGGAAGCTTTCTTT. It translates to CASSSLRKQGGSLEAAMEAFF.

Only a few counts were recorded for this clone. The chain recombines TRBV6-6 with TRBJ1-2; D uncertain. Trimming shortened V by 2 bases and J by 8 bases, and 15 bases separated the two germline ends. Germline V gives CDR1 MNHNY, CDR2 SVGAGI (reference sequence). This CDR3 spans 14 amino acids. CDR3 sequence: CASSYMRESGGYTF. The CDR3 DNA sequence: TGTGCCAGCAGTTACATGCGGGAGTCGGGCGGCTACACCTTC.

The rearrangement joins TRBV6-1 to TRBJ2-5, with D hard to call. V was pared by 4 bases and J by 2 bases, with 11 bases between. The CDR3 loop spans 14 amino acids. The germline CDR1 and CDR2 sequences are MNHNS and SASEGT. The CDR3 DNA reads TGTGCCAGCAGTGGGCAGGTGGATCAAGAGACCCAGTACTTC. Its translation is CASSGQVDQETQYF.

The CDR3: CASSQDLTAYNEQFF. The CDR3, as DNA: TGTGCCAGCAGCCAAGATTTAACAGCTTACAATGAGCAGTTCTTC. This rearrangement joins TRBV4-2 to TRBJ2-1; D ambiguous. Trimming removed 0 bases at V and 4 bases at J, with 10 bases between. The CDR3 loop spans 15 amino acids. Germline loops: CDR1 LGHNA, CDR2 YNFKEQ.

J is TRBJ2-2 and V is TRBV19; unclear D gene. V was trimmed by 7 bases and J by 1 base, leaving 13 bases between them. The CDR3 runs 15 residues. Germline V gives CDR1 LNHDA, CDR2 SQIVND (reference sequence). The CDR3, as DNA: TGTGCCAGTAATCGCGGAGACTTGAACACCGGGGAGCTGTTTTTT. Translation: CASNRGDLNTGELFF. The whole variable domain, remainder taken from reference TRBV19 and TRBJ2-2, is DGGITQSPKYLFRKEGQNVTLSCEQNLNHDAMYWYRQDPGQGLRLIYYSQIVNDFQKGDIAEGYSVSREKKESFPLTVTSAQKNPTAFYLCASNRGDLNTGELFFGEGSRLTVL.

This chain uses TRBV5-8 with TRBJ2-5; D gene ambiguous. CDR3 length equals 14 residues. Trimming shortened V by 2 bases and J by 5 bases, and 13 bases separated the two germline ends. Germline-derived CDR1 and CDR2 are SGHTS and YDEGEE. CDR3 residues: CASSFVVAVETQYF. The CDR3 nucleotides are TGTGCCAGCAGCTTCGTCGTGGCGGTGGAGACCCAGTACTTC. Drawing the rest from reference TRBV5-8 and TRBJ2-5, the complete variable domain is EAGVTQSPTHLIKTRGQQATLRCSPISGHTSVYWYQQALGLGLQFLLWYDEGEERNRGNFPPRFSGRQFPNYSSELNVNALELEDSALYLCASSFVVAVETQYFGPGTRLLVL.

The CDR3 DNA reads TGTGCCAGCAGTCTGTCGACGGAGGGTTGGGGCTACACCTTC. Protein product: CASSLSTEGWGYTF. This chain joins TRBV7-2 and TRBJ1-2; D unclear. CDR1 is SGHTA, CDR2 FQGNSA, per germline. This CDR3 comprises 14 residues. The ends were cut back, 6 bases at V and 8 bases at J, with 19 bases in the middle. Full variable domain (remainder filled in from reference TRBV7-2 and TRBJ1-2): GAGVSQSPSNKVTEKGKDVELRCDPISGHTALYWYRQSLGQGLEFLIYFQGNSAPDKSGLPSDRFSAERTGGSVSTLTIQRTQQEDSAVYLCASSLSTEGWGYTFGSGTRLTVV.

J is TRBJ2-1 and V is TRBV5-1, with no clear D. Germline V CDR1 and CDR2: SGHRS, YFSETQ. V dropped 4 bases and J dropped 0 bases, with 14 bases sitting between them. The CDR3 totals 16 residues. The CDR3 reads CASSPLDGSSYNEQFF. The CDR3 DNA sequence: TGCGCCAGCAGCCCCTTAGACGGTAGCTCCTACAATGAGCAGTTCTTC.